A selection of T cell receptor beta chains follows, all from one sample in a study of Graves' ophthalmopathy and Graves' hyperthyroidism. TCRdb independently ran MiXCR on the multiplex PCR reads; one entry per CDR3 protein. This sample carries hundreds of thousands of distinct CDR3 sequences, about a fifth of them seen once, and the ten largest clones take approximately 7%. Sequencing was carried out using peripheral blood. The source of these receptors is a woman aged 18 to 35 with stable Graves' hyperthyroidism. Some clones in this sample may be carry-over from other donors' samples. Each CDR3 is given with its conserved first and last residue.

V	J	CDR3
TRBV19	TRBJ2-2	CASRRGARTGELFF
TRBV20-1	TRBJ2-5	CSATLGQGGETQYF
TRBV6-1	TRBJ1-6	CASSGGLGGNSPLHF
TRBV24-1	TRBJ1-2	CATSDTGRRTGYTF
TRBV4-1	TRBJ2-4	CASSQAGLAGVRAKNIQYF
TRBV12-3/TRBV12-4	TRBJ1-6	CASSFWTGEYSPLHF
TRBV27	TRBJ2-5	CASSPVGTFRTQYF
TRBV12-5	TRBJ1-2	CASGLADTNYGYTF
TRBV5-1	TRBJ2-2	CASSLAWRRDTGELFF
TRBV12-3/TRBV12-4	TRBJ2-7	CASSLGRGAGVYF
TRBV12-3/TRBV12-4	TRBJ1-6	CANNHVGDDSPLHF
TRBV10-3	TRBJ2-5	CAISDGGQETQYF
TRBV29-1	TRBJ2-7	CSVGSENGIHEQYF
TRBV4-1	TRBJ2-4	CASSQAPTARDIQYF
TRBV20-1	TRBJ1-2	CSASTQSGDYGYTF
TRBV20-1	TRBJ1-2	CSASRQNYGYTF
TRBV4-1	TRBJ1-2	CASSRQDRSNYGYTF
TRBV3-1	TRBJ2-5	CASSQVMAGRGETQYF
TRBV7-9	TRBJ1-3	CASSFGESSGNTIYF
TRBV20-1	TRBJ1-3	CSAATQTPGNTIYF
TRBV29-1	TRBJ1-2	CSVEEARGGGYTF
TRBV20-1	TRBJ2-7	CSARPGPDEQYF
TRBV20-1	TRBJ2-7	CSAPKRQGGYEQYF
TRBV6-4	TRBJ1-5	CASRPRRIDLRSNQPQHF
TRBV20-1	TRBJ2-5	CSASPDRGRETKYF
TRBV5-1	TRBJ2-5	CASSNLGQGGETQYF
TRBV6-1	TRBJ2-7	CASRDRGGWSHEQYF